The rows below give T cell receptor beta chains drawn from one sample of a study of blood T cells in healthy people across ages. One entry per CDR3 protein results from TCRdb running MiXCR on the 5' RACE reads. The data hold 1.5 million to 2 million distinct CDR3 sequences, with 28% observed a single time. Sequencing input: blood. These receptors originate from a woman in her 30s in good health. The CDR3 runs from the conserved cysteine through the conserved F or W. The D gene is left open where the match is weak. The size field is filled for only some rows; it gives once, few, many or a size class.

D | size | J | V | DNA | CDR3
TRBD1 | few | TRBJ1-2 | TRBV6-6 | TGTGCCAGCAGTTACGTCGAGGCAGGGGGAGTCTATGGCTACACCTTC | CASSYVEAGGVYGYTF
. | . | TRBJ1-2 | TRBV5-1 | TGCGCCAGCAGGGAAGGGGAAAACTATGGCTACACCTTC | CASREGENYGYTF
. | once | TRBJ1-2 | TRBV5-1 | TGCGCCAGCAGCTTGGGACAGGACCCATATGGCTACACCTTC | CASSLGQDPYGYTF
TRBD1 | . | TRBJ2-7 | TRBV6-2/TRBV6-3 | TGTGCCAGCAGTACCCCGGGACAGGGGAGATACGAGCAGTACTTC | CASSTPGQGRYEQYF
. | few | TRBJ2-3 | TRBV20-1 | TGCAGTGCTAGAGATTCCCGGGTCCCTAGCACAGATACGCAGTATTTT | CSARDSRVPSTDTQYF
. | . | TRBJ1-2 | TRBV6-2/TRBV6-3 | TGTGCCAGCAGTTACCGGGTCAGGGAACCCGCTAACTATGGCTACACCTTC | CASSYRVREPANYGYTF
TRBD1 | few | TRBJ2-7 | TRBV2 | TGTGCCAGCCTGGGACAGGGAAACTACGAGCAGTACTTC | CASLGQGNYEQYF
TRBD1 | . | TRBJ2-3 | TRBV11-2 | TGTGCCAGCAGCTTAACGGGACAGGGATACACAGATACGCAGTATTTT | CASSLTGQGYTDTQYF
TRBD1 | few | TRBJ1-2 | TRBV6-5 | TGTGCCAGCAGACGCACTTTAAAGACAGGGGTAGGCTACACCTTC | CASRRTLKTGVGYTF
TRBD2 | . | TRBJ2-5 | TRBV20-1 | TGCAGTGCTGTAGCGGGAGTCGGGGAGACCCAGTACTTC | CSAVAGVGETQYF
. | few | TRBJ2-7 | TRBV10-2 | TGCGCCAGCAACCGACAGGAGGCCTACGAGCAGTACTTC | CASNRQEAYEQYF
TRBD1 | . | TRBJ1-2 | TRBV20-1 | TGCAGTGCTAGAGGAGATCGGGGCAGGGGGCGAAGTGGCTACACCTTC | CSARGDRGRGRSGYTF
. | once | TRBJ2-4 | TRBV20-1 | TGCAGTGCTAGATGGGCAGGGGCGCGCATAGGAAACATTCAGTACTTC | CSARWAGARIGNIQYF
. | . | TRBJ1-1 | TRBV20-1 | TGCGGGATGAACACTGAAGCTTTCTTT | CGMNTEAFF
. | . | TRBJ2-1 | TRBV3-1 | TGTGCCAGCAGCCAAGATGGCAGGGTCTCCTACAATGAGCAGTTCTTC | CASSQDGRVSYNEQFF
. | few | TRBJ2-3 | TRBV20-1 | TGCAGTGCCAGCCGGACAGAACGTACAGATACGCAGTATTTT | CSASRTERTDTQYF
TRBD2 | few | TRBJ2-7 | TRBV27 | TGTGCCAGCAGTGCGACTAGCGGGGGGGCTCTTATGCGCGAGCAGTACTTC | CASSATSGGALMREQYF
TRBD1 | few | TRBJ1-1 | TRBV11-2 | TGTGCCAGCAGCTTCGGGACAGGGATTGGAGGGGAAATGAACACTGAAGCTTTCTTT | CASSFGTGIGGEMNTEAFF
TRBD1 | few | TRBJ2-7 | TRBV28 | TGTGCCAGCAGTTTTGCCAGAACAGGGGAAAGCGAGCAGTACTTC | CASSFARTGESEQYF
. | . | TRBJ2-3 | TRBV7-9 | TGTGCCAGCAGCTCAAAAAGAGATACGCAGTATTTT | CASSSKRDTQYF
. | . | TRBJ1-2 | TRBV27 | TGTGCCAGCAGTTTAAAAGGGATATATGGCTACACCTTC | CASSLKGIYGYTF
. | . | TRBJ1-5 | TRBV19 | TGTGCCAGTAAGGTGGGCGTCGGCAATCAGCCCCAGCATTTT | CASKVGVGNQPQHF
TRBD2 | many | TRBJ2-1 | TRBV20-1 | TGCAGTGCCCCTGTTACCGGGACTAGCGGGAGTAGGGAGCAGTTCTTC | CSAPVTGTSGSREQFF
TRBD2 | . | TRBJ2-3 | TRBV27 | TGTGCCAGCAGCTTTGGGAGAATAGCGGGGGGTGGCACAGATACGCAGTATTTT | CASSFGRIAGGGTDTQYF
TRBD1 | . | TRBJ2-7 | TRBV5-1 | TGCGCCAGCAGCCAGGGACGTATTTGGGGACAGGAAAATAGGGATGAGCAGTACTTC | CASSQGRIWGQENRDEQYF
TRBD1 | . | TRBJ2-2 | TRBV18 | TGTGCCAGCTCACCTCTCTCGGGGACAGGAGGAACCGGGGAGCGGTTTTTT | CASSPLSGTGGTGERFF
TRBD1 | few | TRBJ2-7 | TRBV27 | TGTGCCAGCAGTCTGTGGGACAGGGGGGACGAGCAGTACTTC | CASSLWDRGDEQYF
. | . | TRBJ2-1 | TRBV9 | TGTGCCAGCAGCACCATGGGGGAGTCCGATGAGCAGTTCTTC | CASSTMGESDEQFF
. | few | TRBJ2-3 | TRBV11-2 | TGTGCCAGCAGCGAACCCCTCGCACTCACAGATACGCAGTATTTT | CASSEPLALTDTQYF
. | many | TRBJ1-1 | TRBV29-1 | TGCAGCGTTGAAGATCTAGGGGGGAACACTGAAGCTTTCTTT | CSVEDLGGNTEAFF
TRBD2 | many | TRBJ2-1 | TRBV7-2 | TGTGCCAGCAGCACTCGGACCAGCGGGAGATCAAATGAGCAGTTCTTC | CASSTRTSGRSNEQFF
TRBD1 | few | TRBJ1-1 | TRBV5-1 | TGCGCCAGCAGCTTGGGCAGTTGGGACAGGGTAACTGAAGCTTTCTTT | CASSLGSWDRVTEAFF
TRBD1 | . | TRBJ2-2 | TRBV6-5 | TGTGCCAGCAGTACCGACAGGGGGATTACCGGGGAGCTGTTTTTT | CASSTDRGITGELFF
TRBD2 | . | TRBJ2-5 | TRBV7-2 | TGTGCCAGCAGCTCCCCGGGACTAGGAAAGACCCAGTACTTC | CASSSPGLGKTQYF
. | . | TRBJ2-7 | TRBV5-1 | TGCGCCAGCAGCCCTTGGTTGGCAGGGCAGGCCTACGAGCAGTACTTC | CASSPWLAGQAYEQYF
. | . | TRBJ2-7 | TRBV12-3/TRBV12-4 | TGTGCCATCGCTGAAATAGGCTCCTACGAGCAGTACTTC | CAIAEIGSYEQYF
TRBD2 | few | TRBJ2-7 | TRBV5-1 | TGCGCCAGCAGCCCTAGCGTGACTAGCGGGAGCTACGAGCAGTACTTC | CASSPSVTSGSYEQYF
TRBD1 | . | TRBJ1-5 | TRBV5-6 | TGTGCCAGCAGTTATGGGCCAAGGGGGCCTAATCAGCCCCAGCATTTT | CASSYGPRGPNQPQHF
. | . | TRBJ1-2 | TRBV30 | TGTGCCTGGAGTCATGAAGGCCATTGGGGCTATGGCTACACCTTC | CAWSHEGHWGYGYTF
TRBD1 | few | TRBJ1-5 | TRBV7-2 | TGTGCCAGCAGCGCAGCCGACAGGGGGGGGAATCAGCCCCAGCATTTT | CASSAADRGGNQPQHF
TRBD2 | . | TRBJ2-4 | TRBV7-3 | TGTGCCAGCAGCCTTGGTCCGGCTAGCGGGAAAAACATTCAGTACTTC | CASSLGPASGKNIQYF
. | . | TRBJ1-1 | TRBV5-1 | TGCGCCAGCAGCTTAGGGACCCCGGTCGCTGAAGCTTTCTTT | CASSLGTPVAEAFF
. | . | TRBJ1-6 | TRBV19 | TGTGCCAGTAGTATCTCGGGGGCGAATTCACCCCTCCACTTT | CASSISGANSPLHF
TRBD2 | . | TRBJ2-7 | TRBV24-1 | TGTGTCACCAGTGATGTCGGGACTAGCGGTAACAATGAGCAGTACTTC | CVTSDVGTSGNNEQYF
. | many | TRBJ2-5 | TRBV2 | TGTGCCAGCAGTGCCGGGGCTCAAGAGACCCAGTACTTC | CASSAGAQETQYF
. | few | TRBJ2-1 | TRBV20-1 | TGCAGTGCTAGAGACCCGAGCGGGCCCAACAATGAGCAGTTCTTC | CSARDPSGPNNEQFF
. | . | TRBJ1-1 | TRBV27 | TGTGCCAGCAGTTTATTGACCGGGACGTTGAACACTGAAGCTTTCTTT | CASSLLTGTLNTEAFF
TRBD1 | . | TRBJ2-1 | TRBV20-1 | TGCAGTTCCCGACAGGGTCTCGTCTACAATGAGCAGTTCTTC | CSSRQGLVYNEQFF
TRBD2 | few | TRBJ2-3 | TRBV20-1 | TGCAGTGCCCAAGGCGGAGTCGCGGGAGGGACAGATACGCAGTATTTT | CSAQGGVAGGTDTQYF
TRBD1 | . | TRBJ2-3 | TRBV5-1 | TGCGCCAGCAGCTCCCGGGACAGTGCAGATACGCAGTATTTT | CASSSRDSADTQYF
TRBD2 | . | TRBJ2-5 | TRBV12-3/TRBV12-4 | TGTGCCAGCAGTCAACGCCGGGGGGGCGTAGAAGAGACCCAGTACTTC | CASSQRRGGVEETQYF